This T cell receptor beta chain was profiled in a study of immune evolution from preneoplasia to lung adenocarcinoma. Study-level results: Later-stage lesions seemingly showed higher T cell density and diversity than normal lung. Normal lung had the highest top T cell clone frequencies. T cell clonality was higher in KRAS-mutant than EGFR-mutant or wild-type nodules.

Produced via immunoSEQ multiplex PCR; TCRdb's table is partial and in-frame only. The data show 6,000 to 8,000 clones, roughly 74% seen once. Between the trimmed V and J ends, which lost 5 bases and 1 base, there was a span of 8 bases. Germline lookup yields CDR1 SGHAT and CDR2 FQNNGV. The CDR3 totals 13 residues. In the case of this clone: The antigen remains unidentified.

This receptor was identified in an older donor with lung adenocarcinoma. This chain uses TRBV11-2 with TRBJ1-1; perhaps TRBD1 as D (5 bases). Sequenced input: FFPE lung adenocarcinoma in situ tissue. The CDR3 region has the DNA TGTGCCAGCAGCCAGGGAGAGAACACTGAAGCTTTCTTT. Amino acids: CASSQGENTEAFF.